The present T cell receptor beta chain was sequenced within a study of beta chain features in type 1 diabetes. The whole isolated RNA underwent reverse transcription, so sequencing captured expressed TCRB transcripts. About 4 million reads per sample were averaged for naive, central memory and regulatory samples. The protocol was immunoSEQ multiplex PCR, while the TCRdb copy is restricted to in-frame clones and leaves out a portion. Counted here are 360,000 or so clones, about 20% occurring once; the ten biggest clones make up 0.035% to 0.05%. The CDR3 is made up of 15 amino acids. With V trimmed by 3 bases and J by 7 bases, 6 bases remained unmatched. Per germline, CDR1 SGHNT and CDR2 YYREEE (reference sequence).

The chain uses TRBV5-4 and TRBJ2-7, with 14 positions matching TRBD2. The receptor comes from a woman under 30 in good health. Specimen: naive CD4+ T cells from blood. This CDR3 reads CASSSMTSGRGEQYF. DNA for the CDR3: TGTGCCAGCAGCTCGATGACTAGCGGGAGGGGAGAGCAGTACTTC.